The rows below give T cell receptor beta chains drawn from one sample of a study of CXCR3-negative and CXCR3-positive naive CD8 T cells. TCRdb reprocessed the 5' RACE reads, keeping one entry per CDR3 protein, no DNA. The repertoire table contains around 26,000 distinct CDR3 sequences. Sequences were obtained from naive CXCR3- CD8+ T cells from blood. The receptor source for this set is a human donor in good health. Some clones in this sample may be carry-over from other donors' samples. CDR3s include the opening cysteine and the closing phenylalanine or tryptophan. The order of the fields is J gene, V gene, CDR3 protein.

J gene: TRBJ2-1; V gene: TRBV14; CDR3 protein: CASSQPTGVYYNEQFF
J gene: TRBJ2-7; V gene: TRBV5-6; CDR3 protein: CASSWTRQEQYF
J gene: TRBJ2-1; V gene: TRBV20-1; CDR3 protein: CSAPRINEQFF
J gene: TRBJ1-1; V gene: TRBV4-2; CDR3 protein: CASSQVGDNTEAFF
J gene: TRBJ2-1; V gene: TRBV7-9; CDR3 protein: CASSRSGTESYNEQFF
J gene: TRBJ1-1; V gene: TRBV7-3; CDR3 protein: CASSLTGQGNTEAFF
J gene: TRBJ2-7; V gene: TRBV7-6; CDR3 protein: CASSLGGSLTYEQYF
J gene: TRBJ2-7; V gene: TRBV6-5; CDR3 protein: CASSYSQGPYEQYF
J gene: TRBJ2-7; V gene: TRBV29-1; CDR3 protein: CSVLDSTYEQYF
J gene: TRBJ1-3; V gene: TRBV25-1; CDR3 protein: CASSWTVGNTIYF
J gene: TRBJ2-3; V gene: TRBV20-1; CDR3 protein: CSARGLAAISTDTQYF
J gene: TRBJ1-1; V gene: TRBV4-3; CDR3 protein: CASSQDGGTEAFF
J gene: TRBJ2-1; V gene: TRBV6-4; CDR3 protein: CASSDTGFEQFF
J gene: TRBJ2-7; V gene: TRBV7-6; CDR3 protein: CASSLALGYEQYF
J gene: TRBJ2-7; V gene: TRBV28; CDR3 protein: CASSLYGPSEQYF
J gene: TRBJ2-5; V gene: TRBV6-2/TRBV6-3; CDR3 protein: CASSYDETQYF
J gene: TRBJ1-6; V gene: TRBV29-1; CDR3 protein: CSTGTGDNSPLHF
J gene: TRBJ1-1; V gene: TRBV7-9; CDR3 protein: CASSYPLDRVRTEAFF
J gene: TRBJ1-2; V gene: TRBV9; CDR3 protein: CASSVQDHHGYTF